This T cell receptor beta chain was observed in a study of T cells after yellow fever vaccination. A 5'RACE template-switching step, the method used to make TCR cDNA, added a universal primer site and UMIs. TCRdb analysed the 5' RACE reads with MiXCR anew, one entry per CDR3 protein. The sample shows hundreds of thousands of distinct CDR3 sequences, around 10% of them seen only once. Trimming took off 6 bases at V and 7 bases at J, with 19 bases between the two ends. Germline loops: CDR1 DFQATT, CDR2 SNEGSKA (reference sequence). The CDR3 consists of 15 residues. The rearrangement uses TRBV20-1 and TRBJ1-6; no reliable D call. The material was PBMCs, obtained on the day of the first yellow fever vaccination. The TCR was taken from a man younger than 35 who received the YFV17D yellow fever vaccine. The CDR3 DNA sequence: TGCAGTGCAGGTGGGAGTCCCAAGGTGAATTCACCCCTCCACTTT. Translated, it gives CSAGGSPKVNSPLHF.